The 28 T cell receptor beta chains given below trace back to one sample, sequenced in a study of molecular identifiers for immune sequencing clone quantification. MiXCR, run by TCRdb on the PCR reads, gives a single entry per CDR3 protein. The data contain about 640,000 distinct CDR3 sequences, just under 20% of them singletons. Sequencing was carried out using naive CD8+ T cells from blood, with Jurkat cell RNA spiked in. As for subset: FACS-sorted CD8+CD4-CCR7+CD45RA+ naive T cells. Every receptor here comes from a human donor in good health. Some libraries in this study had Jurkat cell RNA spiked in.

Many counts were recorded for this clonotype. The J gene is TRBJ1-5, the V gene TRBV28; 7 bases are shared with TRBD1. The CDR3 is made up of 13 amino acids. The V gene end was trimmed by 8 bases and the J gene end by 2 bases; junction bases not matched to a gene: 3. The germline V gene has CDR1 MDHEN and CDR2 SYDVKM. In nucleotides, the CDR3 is TGTGCCAGCCTAGGACAGGGCAATCAGCCCCAGCATTTT. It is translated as CASLGQGNQPQHF.

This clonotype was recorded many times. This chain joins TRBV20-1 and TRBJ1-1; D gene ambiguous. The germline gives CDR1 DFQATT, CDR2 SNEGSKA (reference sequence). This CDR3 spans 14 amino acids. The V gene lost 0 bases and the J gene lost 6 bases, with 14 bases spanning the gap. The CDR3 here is CSARDPTFGAEAFF. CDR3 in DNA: TGCAGTGCTAGAGATCCAACGTTCGGGGCTGAAGCTTTCTTT.

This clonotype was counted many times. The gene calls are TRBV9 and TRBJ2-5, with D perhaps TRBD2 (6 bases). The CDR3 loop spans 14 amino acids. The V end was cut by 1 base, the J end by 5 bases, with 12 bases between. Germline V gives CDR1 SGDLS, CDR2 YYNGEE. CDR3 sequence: CASSVLGGVETQYF. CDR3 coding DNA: TGTGCCAGCAGCGTACTCGGGGGAGTGGAGACCCAGTACTTC.

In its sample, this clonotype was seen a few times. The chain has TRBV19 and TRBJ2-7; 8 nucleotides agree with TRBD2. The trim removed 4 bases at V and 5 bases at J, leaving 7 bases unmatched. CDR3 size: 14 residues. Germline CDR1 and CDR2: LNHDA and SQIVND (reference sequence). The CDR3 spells CASSTTYGGDEQYF. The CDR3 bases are TGTGCCAGTAGTACCACCTACGGGGGGGACGAGCAGTACTTC.

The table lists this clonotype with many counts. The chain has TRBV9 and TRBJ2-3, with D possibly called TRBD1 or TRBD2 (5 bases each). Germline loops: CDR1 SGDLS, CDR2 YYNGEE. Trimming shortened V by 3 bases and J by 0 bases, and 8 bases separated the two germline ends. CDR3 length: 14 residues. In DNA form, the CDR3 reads TGTGCCAGCAGCGGGGGGAGTAGCACAGATACGCAGTATTTT. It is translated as CASSGGSSTDTQYF.

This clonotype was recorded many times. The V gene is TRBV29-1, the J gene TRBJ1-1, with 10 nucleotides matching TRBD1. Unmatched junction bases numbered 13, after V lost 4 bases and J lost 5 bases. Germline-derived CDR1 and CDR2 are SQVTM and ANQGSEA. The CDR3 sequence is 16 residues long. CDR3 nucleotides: TGCAGCGTTGGGACGCACGGGACAGGGGCTTGGACTGAAGCTTTCTTT. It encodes CSVGTHGTGAWTEAFF.

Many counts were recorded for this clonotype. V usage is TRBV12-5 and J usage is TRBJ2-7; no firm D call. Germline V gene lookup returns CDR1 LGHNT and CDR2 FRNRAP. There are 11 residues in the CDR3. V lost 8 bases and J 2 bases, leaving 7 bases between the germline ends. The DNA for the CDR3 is TGTGCTAGTAAGGCGACCTACGAGCAGTACTTC. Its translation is CASKATYEQYF.

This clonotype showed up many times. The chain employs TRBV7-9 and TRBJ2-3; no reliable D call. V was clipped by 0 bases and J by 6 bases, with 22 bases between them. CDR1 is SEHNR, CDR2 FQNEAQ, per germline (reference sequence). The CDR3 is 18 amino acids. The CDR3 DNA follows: TGTGCCAGCAGCTTAGCTCACGGAGTTGGGGTAGACCCGGATACGCAGTATTTT. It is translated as CASSLAHGVGVDPDTQYF.

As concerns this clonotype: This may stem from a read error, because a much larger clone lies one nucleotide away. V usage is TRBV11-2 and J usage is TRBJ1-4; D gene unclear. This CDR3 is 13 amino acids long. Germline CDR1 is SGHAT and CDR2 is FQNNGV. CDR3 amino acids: CACSLEDNEKLFF. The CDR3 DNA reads TGTGCCTGCAGCTTAGAAGACAATGAAAAACTGTTTTTT.

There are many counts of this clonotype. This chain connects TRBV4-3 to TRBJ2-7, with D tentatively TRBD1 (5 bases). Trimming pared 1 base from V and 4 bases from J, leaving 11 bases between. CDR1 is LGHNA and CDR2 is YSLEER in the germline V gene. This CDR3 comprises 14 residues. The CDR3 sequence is CASSQAAGQYEQYF. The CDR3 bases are TGCGCCAGCAGCCAAGCGGCAGGGCAGTACGAGCAGTACTTC.

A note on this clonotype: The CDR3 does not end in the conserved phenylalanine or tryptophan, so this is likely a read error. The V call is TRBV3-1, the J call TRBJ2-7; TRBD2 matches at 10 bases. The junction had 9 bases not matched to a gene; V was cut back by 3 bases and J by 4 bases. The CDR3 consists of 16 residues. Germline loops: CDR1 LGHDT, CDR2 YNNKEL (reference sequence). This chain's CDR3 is CASSQSPASGGYEQYL. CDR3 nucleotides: TGTGCCAGCAGCCAGTCCCCGGCTAGCGGGGGTTACGAGCAGTACCTC.

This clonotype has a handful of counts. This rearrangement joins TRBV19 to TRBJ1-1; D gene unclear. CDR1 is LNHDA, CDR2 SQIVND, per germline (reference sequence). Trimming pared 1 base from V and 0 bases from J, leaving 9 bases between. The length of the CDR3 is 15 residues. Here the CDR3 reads CASSIGFQMNTEAFF. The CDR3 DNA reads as TGTGCCAGTAGTATAGGTTTCCAGATGAACACTGAAGCTTTCTTT.

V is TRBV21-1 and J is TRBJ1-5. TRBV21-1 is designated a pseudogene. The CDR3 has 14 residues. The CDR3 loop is CASYVDHKGRPQHF. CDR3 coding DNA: TGTGCCAGCTACGTGGATCATAAGGGTAGGCCCCAGCATTTT.

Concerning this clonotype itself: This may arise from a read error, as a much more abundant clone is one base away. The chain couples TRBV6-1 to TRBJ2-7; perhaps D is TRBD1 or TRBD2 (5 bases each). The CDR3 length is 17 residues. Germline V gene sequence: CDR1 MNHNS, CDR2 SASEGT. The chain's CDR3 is CASSEAVNTKGTYEQCF. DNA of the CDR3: TGTGCCAGCAGTGAAGCGGTCAACACAAAGGGGACCTACGAGCAGTGCTTC.

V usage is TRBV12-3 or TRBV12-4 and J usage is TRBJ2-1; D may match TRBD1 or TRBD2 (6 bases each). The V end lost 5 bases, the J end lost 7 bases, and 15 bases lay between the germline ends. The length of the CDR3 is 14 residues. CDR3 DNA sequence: TGTGCCAGCAGTGTGCGGGACAACTGGAATGAGCAGTTCTTC. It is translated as CASSVRDNWNEQFF.

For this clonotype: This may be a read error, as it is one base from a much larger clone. The CDR3 DNA sequence: TGTGCCAGCAGCCCGGGTAGGGCCACTGGCACAGATACGCAGTATTTT. It yields the protein CASSPGRATGTDTQYF. The rearrangement joins TRBV9 to TRBJ2-3; D not resolved. Germline CDR1 is SGDLS and CDR2 is YYNGEE. The V gene lost 4 bases and the J gene lost 1 base, with 16 bases spanning the gap. The CDR3 is 16 residues long. Using reference TRBV9 and TRBJ2-3 for the parts outside the CDR3, the full variable domain is DSGVTQTPKHLITATGQRVTLRCSPRSGDLSVYWYQQSLDQGLQFLIQYYNGEERAKGNILERFSAQQFPDLHSELNLSSLELGDSALYFCASSPGRATGTDTQYFGPGTRLTVL.

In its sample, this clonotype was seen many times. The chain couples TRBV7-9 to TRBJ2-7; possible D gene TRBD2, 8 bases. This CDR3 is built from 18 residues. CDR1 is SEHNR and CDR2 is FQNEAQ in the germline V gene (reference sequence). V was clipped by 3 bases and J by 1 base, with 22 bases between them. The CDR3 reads CASSLRDSREGRSYEQYF. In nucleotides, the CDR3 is TGTGCCAGCAGCTTGAGGGACAGCCGGGAGGGCCGTTCCTACGAGCAGTACTTC.

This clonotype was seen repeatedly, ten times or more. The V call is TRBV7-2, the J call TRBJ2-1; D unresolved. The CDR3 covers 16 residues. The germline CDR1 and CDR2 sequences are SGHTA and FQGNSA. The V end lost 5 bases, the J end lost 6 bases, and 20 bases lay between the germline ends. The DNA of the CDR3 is TGTGCCAGCAGCCTCTGGGTCGAAAATCCGGGCAATGAGCAGTTCTTC. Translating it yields CASSLWVENPGNEQFF. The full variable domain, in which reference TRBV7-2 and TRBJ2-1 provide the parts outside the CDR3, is GAGVSQSPSNKVTEKGKDVELRCDPISGHTALYWYRQSLGQGLEFLIYFQGNSAPDKSGLPSDRFSAERTGGSVSTLTIQRTQQEDSAVYLCASSLWVENPGNEQFFGPGTRLTVL.

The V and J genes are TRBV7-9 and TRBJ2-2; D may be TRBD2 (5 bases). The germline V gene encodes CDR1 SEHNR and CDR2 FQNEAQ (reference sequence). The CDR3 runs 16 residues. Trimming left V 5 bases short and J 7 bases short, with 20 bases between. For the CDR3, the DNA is TGTGCCAGCAGCGTGTCGGGCCTTCTAAGCGGCGGGGAGCTGTTTTTT. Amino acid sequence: CASSVSGLLSGGELFF.

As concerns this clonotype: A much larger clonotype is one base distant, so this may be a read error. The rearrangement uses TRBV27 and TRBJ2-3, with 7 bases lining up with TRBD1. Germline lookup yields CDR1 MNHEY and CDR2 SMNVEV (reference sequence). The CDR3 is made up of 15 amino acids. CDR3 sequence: CAGSLETGITDTQYF. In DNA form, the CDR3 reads TGTGCCGGCAGTTTAGAGACAGGGATCACAGATACGCAGTATTTT.

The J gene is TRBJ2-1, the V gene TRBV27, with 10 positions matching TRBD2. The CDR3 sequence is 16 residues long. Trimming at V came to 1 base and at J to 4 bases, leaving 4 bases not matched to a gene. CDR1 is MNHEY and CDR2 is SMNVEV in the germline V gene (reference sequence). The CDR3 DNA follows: TGTGCCAGCAGTTTATTCCCTAGCGGGGGTTACAATGAGCAGTTCTTC. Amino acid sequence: CASSLFPSGGYNEQFF.

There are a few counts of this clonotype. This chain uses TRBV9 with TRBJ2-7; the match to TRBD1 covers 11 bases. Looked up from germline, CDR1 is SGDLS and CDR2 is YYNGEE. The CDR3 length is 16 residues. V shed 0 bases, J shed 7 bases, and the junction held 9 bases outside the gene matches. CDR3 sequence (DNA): TGTGCCAGCAGCGTAGCCCCCGGGACAGGGGGGCGGGAGCAGTACTTC. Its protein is CASSVAPGTGGREQYF.

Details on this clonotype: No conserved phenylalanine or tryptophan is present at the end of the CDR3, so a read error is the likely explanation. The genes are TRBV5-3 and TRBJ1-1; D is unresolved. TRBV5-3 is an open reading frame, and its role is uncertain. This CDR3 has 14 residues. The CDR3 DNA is TGTGCCAGCAGCTTGACGAACATGAACACTGAAGCTTTCCTT. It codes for CASSLTNMNTEAFL.

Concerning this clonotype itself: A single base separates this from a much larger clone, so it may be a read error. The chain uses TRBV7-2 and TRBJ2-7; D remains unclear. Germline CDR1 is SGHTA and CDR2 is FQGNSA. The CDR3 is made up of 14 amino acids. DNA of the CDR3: TGTGCCAGCAGCTTAGGGTTCGGCACAGACGAGCAGCACTTC. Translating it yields CASSLGFGTDEQHF.

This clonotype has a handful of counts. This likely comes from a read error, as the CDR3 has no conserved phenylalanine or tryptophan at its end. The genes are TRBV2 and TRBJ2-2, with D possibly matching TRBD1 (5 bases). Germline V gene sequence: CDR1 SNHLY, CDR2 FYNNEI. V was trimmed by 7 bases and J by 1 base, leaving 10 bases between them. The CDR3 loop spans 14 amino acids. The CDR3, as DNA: TGTGCCAGCAATGGGGCCCTGAACACCGGGGAGCTGTTTTAT. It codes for CASNGALNTGELFY.

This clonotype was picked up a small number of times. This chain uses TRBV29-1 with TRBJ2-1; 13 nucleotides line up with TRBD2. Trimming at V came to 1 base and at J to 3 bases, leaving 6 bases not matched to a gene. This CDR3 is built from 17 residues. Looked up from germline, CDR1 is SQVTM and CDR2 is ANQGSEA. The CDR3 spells CSVEGGLAGAFYNEQFF. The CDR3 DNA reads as TGCAGCGTTGAAGGCGGACTAGCGGGGGCGTTCTACAATGAGCAGTTCTTC.

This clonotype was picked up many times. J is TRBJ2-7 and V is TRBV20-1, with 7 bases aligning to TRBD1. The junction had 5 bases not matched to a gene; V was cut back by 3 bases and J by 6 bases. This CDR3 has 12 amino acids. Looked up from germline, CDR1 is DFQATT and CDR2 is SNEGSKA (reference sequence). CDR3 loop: CSARSTGPEQYF. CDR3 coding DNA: TGCAGTGCTAGGTCGACAGGGCCCGAGCAGTACTTC.

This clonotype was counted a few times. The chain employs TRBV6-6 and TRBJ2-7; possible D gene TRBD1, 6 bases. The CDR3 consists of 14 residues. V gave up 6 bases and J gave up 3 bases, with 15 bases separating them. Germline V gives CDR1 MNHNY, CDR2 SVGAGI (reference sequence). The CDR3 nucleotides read TGTGCCAGCAGCTCAGGGGTAGAAAGCTACGAGCAGTACTTC. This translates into CASSSGVESYEQYF.